This record looks at one T cell receptor (beta chain) sequence and its context. Other DNA sequences in this sample translate to the same CDR3. From germline, CDR1 is MNHEY and CDR2 SMNVEV (reference sequence). The junction had 8 bases not matched to a gene; V was cut back by 5 bases and J by 4 bases. The CDR3 totals 16 residues. This sample stems from a study of glioma-infiltrating T cells after dendritic cell vaccination. Sequenced by immunoSEQ multiplex PCR; TCRdb stores in-frame clones only, minus some. The table has over 90,000 clones, around 80% seen once; the top ten hold about 5.5%. Documented time point: after dendritic cell vaccination, including at tumor progression/relapse. Only patients with spare fresh-frozen tumor and over two years of follow-up were included. Blood PBMC samples: pre-vaccination, two weeks post third vaccination, and at tumor progression.

Material: blood, obtained after dendritic cell vaccination. The V and J genes are TRBV27 and TRBJ2-1, with 10 bases fitting TRBD2. This clonotype was obtained from a human donor with glioblastoma. CDR3 bases: TGTGCCAGCAGTCCACGGACTAGCGGAGGATACAATGAGCAGTTCTTC. Translated, it gives CASSPRTSGGYNEQFF.